The 4 T cell receptor beta chains below come from one sample, sequenced in a study of blood T cells in healthy people across ages. Sample-barcoded 5' priming and a J-beta primer mix drove a second PCR of 7 to 11 cycles. One entry per CDR3 protein results from TCRdb running MiXCR on the 5' RACE reads. The sample has about 800,000 distinct CDR3 sequences, 25% seen once. These data also featured in a second study, about T cells of mothers and their children.

The sequencing sample was made of blood. These receptors were taken from a boy aged 5-17 years in good health.

The chain combines TRBV27 with TRBJ2-7; no firm D call. Trimming took off 1 base at V and 0 bases at J, with 7 bases between the two ends. The CDR3 is made up of 14 amino acids. CDR1 and CDR2 from the germline V gene are MNHEY and SMNVEV (reference sequence). CDR3 DNA sequence: TGTGCCAGCAGTTTATTTCACCCCTCCTACGAGCAGTACTTC. Amino acid sequence: CASSLFHPSYEQYF.

There are a few counts of this clonotype. The chain has TRBV28 and TRBJ1-1; D is undetermined. The germline CDR1 and CDR2 sequences are MDHEN and SYDVKM. CDR3 size: 12 residues. V was shortened by 8 bases and J by 8 bases, with 15 bases between the two germline ends. The CDR3 bases are TGTGCCAGCCAATCCGGGTCCAGAGAAGCTTTCTTT. Translated, it gives CASQSGSREAFF. Based on the CDR3 plus reference TRBV28 and TRBJ1-1, the full variable domain is DVKVTQSSRYLVKRTGEKVFLECVQDMDHENMFWYRQDPGLGLRLIYFSYDVKMKEKGDIPEGYSVSREKKERFSLILESASTNQTSMYLCASQSGSREAFFGQGTRLTVV.

The chain has TRBV28 and TRBJ1-4, with 9 bases that match TRBD1. Trimming cost V 4 bases and J 4 bases; bases outside gene matches: 13. The CDR3 totals 18 residues. Germline values: CDR1 MDHEN, CDR2 SYDVKM. CDR3 coding DNA: TGTGCCAGCAGTTCCCCGGGACAGGGTGGTCGAATTAATGAAAAACTGTTTTTT. Residues: CASSSPGQGGRINEKLFF.

The J gene is TRBJ2-4, the V gene TRBV29-1; TRBD2 matches at 9 bases. V lost 6 bases and J lost 0; bases outside the gene matches: 6. In germline, CDR1 is SQVTM, CDR2 ANQGSEA. The CDR3 is made up of 15 amino acids. CDR3 sequence: CSVETSGIAKNIQYF. CDR3 DNA sequence: TGCAGCGTCGAGACTAGCGGCATAGCCAAAAACATTCAGTACTTC.